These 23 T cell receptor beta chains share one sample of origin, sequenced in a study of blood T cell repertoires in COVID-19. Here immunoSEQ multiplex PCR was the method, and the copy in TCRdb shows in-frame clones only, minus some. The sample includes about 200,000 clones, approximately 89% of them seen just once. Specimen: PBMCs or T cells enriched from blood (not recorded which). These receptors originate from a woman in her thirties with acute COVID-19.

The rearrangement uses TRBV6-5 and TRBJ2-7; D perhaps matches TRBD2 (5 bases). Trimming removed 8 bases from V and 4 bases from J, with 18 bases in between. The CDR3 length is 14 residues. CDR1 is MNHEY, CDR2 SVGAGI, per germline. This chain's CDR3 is CASGGSGKPYEQYF. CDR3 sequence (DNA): TGTGCCAGCGGCGGGTCGGGGAAACCGTACGAGCAGTACTTC.

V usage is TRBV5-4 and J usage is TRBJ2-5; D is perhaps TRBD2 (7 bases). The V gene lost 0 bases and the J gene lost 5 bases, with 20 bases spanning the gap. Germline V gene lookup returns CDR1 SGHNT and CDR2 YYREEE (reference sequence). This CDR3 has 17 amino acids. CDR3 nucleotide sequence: TGTGCCAGCAGCTTGGCCGGCGGGGGCGATGGTGCGGAGACCCAGTACTTC. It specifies CASSLAGGGDGAETQYF.

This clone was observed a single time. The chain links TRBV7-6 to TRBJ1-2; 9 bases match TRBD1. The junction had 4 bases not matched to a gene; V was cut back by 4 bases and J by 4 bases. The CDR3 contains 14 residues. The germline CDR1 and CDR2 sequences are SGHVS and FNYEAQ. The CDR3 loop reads CASSSGQGSYGYTF. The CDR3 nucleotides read TGTGCCAGCAGCTCGGGACAGGGTAGCTATGGCTACACCTTC.

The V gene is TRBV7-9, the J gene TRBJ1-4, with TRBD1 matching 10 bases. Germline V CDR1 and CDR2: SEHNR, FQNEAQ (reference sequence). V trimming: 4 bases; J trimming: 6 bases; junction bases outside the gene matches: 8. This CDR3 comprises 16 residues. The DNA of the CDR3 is TGTGCCAGCAGCTGGCAACGACAGGGGGCGGATGAAAAACTGTTTTTT. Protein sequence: CASSWQRQGADEKLFF.

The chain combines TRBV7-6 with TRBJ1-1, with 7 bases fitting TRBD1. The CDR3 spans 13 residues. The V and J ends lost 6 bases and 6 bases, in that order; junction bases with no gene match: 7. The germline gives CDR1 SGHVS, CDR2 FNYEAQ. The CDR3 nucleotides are TGTGCCAGCAGTCTCCCAGGGGGATCTGAAGCTTTCTTT. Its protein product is CASSLPGGSEAFF. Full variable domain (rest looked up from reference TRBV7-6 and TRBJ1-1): GAGVSQSPRYKVTKRGQDVALRCDPISGHVSLYWYRQALGQGPEFLTYFNYEAQQDKSGLPNDRFSAERPEGSISTLTIQRTEQRDSAMYRCASSLPGGSEAFFGQGTRLTVV.

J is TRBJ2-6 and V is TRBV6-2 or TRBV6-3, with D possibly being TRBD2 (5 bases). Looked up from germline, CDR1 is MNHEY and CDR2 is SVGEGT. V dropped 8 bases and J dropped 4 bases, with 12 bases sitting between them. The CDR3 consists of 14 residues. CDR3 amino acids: CASGFGVGANVLTF. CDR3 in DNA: TGTGCCAGCGGTTTCGGGGTCGGGGCCAACGTCCTGACTTTC.

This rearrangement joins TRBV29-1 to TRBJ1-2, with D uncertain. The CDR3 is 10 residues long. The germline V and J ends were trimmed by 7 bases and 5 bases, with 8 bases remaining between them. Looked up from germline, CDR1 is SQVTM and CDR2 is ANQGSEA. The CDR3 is CSGYSYGYTF. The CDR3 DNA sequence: TGCAGCGGATACAGTTATGGCTACACCTTC.

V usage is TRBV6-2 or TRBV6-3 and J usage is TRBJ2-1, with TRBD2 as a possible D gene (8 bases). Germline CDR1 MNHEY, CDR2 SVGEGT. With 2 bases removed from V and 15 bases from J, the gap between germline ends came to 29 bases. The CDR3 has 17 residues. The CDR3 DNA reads TGTGCCAGCAGTTACAGCCTCACTGGGACTAGTAGGGGGCTTCGGTTCTTC. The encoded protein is CASSYSLTGTSRGLRFF.

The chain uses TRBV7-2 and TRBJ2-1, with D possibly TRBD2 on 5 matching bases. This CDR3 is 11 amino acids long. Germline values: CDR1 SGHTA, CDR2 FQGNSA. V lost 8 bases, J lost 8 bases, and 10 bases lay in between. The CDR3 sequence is CASSGGYEQFF. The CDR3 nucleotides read TGTGCCAGCTCCGGAGGCTATGAGCAGTTCTTC. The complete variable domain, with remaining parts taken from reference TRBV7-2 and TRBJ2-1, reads GAGVSQSPSNKVTEKGKDVELRCDPISGHTALYWYRQSLGQGLEFLIYFQGNSAPDKSGLPSDRFSAERTGGSVSTLTIQRTQQEDSAVYLCASSGGYEQFFGPGTRLTVL.

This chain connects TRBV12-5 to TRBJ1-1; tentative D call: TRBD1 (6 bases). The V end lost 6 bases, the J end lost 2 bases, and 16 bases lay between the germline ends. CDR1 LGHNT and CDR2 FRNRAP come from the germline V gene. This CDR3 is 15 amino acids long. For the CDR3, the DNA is TGTGCTAGTGGGAGTCGGGACAATGGAAACACTGAAGCTTTCTTT. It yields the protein CASGSRDNGNTEAFF.

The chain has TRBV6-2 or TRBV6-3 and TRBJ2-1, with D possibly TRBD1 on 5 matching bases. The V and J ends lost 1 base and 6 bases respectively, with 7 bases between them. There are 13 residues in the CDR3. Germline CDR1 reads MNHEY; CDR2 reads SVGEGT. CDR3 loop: CASSYFRGNEQFF. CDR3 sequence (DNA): TGTGCCAGCAGTTACTTTAGGGGCAATGAGCAGTTCTTC.

In nucleotides, the CDR3 is TGTGCCAGCAGTGTTCTTGGACAGGGGCTTAATTCACCCCTCCACTTT. This gives the protein CASSVLGQGLNSPLHF. The chain combines TRBV2 with TRBJ1-6; 9 positions agree with TRBD1. The CDR3 consists of 16 residues. Germline V gives CDR1 SNHLY, CDR2 FYNNEI. V shed 4 bases and J 6 bases; nucleotides not matched to a gene: 7.

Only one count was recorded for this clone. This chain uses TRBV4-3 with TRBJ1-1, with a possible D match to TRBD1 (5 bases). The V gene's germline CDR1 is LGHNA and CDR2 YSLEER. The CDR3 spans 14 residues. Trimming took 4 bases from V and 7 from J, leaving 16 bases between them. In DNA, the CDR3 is TGCGCCAGCAGCCTCCGGGAGGGGTGGGGTGAAGCTTTCTTT. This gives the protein CASSLREGWGEAFF.

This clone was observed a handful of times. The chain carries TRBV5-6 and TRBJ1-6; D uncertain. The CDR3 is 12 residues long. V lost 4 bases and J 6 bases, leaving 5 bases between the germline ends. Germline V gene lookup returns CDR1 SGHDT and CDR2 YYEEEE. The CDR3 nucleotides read TGTGCCAGCAGCGGCAGTAATTCACCCCTCCACTTT. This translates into CASSGSNSPLHF. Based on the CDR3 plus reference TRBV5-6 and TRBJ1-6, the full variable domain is DAGVTQSPTHLIKTRGQQVTLRCSPKSGHDTVSWYQQALGQGPQFIFQYYEEEERQRGNFPDRFSGHQFPNYSSELNVNALLLGDSALYLCASSGSNSPLHFGNGTRLTVT.

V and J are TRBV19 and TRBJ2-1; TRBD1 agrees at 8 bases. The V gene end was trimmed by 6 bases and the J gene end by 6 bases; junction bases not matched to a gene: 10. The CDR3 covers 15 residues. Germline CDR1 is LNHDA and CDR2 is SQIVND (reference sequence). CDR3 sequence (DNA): TGTGCCAGTAGCTCACCGGGACAGGTCTTCAATGAGCAGTTCTTC. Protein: CASSSPGQVFNEQFF.

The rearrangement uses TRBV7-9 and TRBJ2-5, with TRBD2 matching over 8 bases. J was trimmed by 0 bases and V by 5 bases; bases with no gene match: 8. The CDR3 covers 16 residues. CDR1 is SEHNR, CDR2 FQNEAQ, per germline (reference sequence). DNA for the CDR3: TGTGCCAGCAGCCATCGGATAGCGGGGAACCAAGAGACCCAGTACTTC. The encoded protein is CASSHRIAGNQETQYF.

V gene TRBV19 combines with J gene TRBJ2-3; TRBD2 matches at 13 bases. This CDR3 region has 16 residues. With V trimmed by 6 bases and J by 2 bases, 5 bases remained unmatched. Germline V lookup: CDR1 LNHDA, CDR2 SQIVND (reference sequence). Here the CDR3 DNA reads TGTGCCAGTAGCCCACTAGCGGGGGGGACCACAGATACGCAGTATTTT. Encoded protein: CASSPLAGGTTDTQYF.

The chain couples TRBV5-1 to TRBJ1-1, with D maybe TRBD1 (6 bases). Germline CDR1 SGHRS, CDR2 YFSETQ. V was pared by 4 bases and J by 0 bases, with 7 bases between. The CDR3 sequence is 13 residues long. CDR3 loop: CASSHRVNTEAFF. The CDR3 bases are TGCGCCAGCAGCCACAGGGTGAACACTGAAGCTTTCTTT. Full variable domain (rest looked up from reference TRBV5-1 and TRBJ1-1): KAGVTQTPRYLIKTRGQQVTLSCSPISGHRSVSWYQQTPGQGLQFLFEYFSETQRNKGNFPGRFSGRQFSNSRSEMNVSTLELGDSALYLCASSHRVNTEAFFGQGTRLTVV.

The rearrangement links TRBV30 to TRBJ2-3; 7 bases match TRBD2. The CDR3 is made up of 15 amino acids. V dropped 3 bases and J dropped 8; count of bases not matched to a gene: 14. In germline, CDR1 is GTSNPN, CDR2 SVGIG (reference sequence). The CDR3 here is CAWSADLGGAPTQYF. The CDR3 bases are TGTGCCTGGAGCGCGGACCTGGGAGGGGCCCCTACGCAGTATTTT. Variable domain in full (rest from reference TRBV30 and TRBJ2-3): SQTIHQWPATLVQPVGSPLSLECTVEGTSNPNLYWYRQAAGRGLQLLFYSVGIGQISSEVPQNLSASRPQDRQFILSSKKLLLSDSGFYLCAWSADLGGAPTQYFGPGTRLTVL.

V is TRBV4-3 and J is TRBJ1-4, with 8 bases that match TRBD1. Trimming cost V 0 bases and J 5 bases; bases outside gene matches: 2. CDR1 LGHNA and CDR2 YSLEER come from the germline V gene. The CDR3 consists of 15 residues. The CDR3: CASSQEYRGNEKLFF. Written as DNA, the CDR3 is TGCGCCAGCAGCCAAGAATACAGGGGGAATGAAAAACTGTTTTTT.

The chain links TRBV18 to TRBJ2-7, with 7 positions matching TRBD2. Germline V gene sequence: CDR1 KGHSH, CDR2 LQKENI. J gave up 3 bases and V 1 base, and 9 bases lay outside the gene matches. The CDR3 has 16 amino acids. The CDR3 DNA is TGTGCCAGCTCACCACGGTTGAGCGGGAAGCACTACGAGCAGTACTTC. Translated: CASSPRLSGKHYEQYF.

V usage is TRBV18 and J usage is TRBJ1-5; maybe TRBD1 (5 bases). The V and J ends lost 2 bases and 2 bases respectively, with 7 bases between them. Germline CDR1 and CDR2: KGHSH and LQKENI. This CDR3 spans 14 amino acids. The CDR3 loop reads CASSPEQGNQPQHF. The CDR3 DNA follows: TGTGCCAGCTCACCAGAACAGGGCAATCAGCCCCAGCATTTT.

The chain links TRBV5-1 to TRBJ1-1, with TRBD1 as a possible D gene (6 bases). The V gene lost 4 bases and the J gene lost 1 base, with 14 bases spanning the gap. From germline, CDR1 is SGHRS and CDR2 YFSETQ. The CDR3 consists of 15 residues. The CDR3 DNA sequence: TGCGCCAGCAGCGCCTTCGGGACACCGAACACTGAAGCTTTCTTT. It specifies CASSAFGTPNTEAFF.